This T cell receptor beta chain was captured by sequencing in a study of blood T cell repertoires in COVID-19. In the original processing: Reference gene primer amplification yielded estimated nucleated cell counts. Libraries were prepared by immunoSEQ multiplex PCR; TCRdb keeps only in-frame clonotypes and omits some of them. The V and J calls and clone size were taken over from that table, and D and trimming were inferred from the DNA. The sample holds roughly 300,000 clones, 70% to 90% seen once. This CDR3 comprises 12 residues. V lost 7 bases, J lost 0 bases, and 3 bases lay in between. Patients of the Seattle cohort, enrolled during active infection, were followed longitudinally.

V is TRBV12-3 or TRBV12-4 and J is TRBJ2-2; D is unclear. The sample consisted of peripheral blood. This clonotype was sampled from a woman aged 25 to 39 with COVID-19, enrolled during active disease. For the CDR3, the DNA is TGTGCCAGCACTGCGAACACCGGGGAGCTGTTTTTT. This translates into CASTANTGELFF.